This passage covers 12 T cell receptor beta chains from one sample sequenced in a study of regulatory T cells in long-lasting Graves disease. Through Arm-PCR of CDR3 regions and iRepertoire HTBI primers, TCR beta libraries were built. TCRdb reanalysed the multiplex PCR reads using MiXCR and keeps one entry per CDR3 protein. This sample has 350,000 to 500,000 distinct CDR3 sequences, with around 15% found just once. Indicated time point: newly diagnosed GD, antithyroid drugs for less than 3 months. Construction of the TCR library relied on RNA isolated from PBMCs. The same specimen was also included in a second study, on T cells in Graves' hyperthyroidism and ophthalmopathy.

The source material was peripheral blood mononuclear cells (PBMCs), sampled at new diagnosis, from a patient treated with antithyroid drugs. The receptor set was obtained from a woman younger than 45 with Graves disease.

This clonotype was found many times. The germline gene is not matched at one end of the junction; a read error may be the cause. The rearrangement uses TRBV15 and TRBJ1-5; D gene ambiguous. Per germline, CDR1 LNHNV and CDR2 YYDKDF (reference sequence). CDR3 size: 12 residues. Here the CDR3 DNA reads TGTGCCACCAGCAGAGCTGATCAGCTCCAGCATTTT. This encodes CATSRADQLQHF.

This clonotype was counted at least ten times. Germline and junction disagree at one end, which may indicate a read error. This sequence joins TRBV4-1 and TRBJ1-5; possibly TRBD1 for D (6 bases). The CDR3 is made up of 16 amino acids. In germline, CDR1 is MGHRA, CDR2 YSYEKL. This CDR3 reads CASSQGTAISNLPQHF. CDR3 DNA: TGCGCCAGCAGCCAAGGGACAGCTATTAGCAATCTGCCCCAGCATTTT.

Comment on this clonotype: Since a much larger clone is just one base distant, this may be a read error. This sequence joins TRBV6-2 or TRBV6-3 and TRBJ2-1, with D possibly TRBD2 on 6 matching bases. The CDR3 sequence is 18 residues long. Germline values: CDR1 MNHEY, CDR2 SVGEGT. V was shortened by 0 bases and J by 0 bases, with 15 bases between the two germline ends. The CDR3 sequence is CASSYSSRGRSSYNEQFF. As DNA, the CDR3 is TGTGCCAGCAGTTACTCATCGCGGGGCAGGAGCTCCTACAATGAGCAGTTCTTC.

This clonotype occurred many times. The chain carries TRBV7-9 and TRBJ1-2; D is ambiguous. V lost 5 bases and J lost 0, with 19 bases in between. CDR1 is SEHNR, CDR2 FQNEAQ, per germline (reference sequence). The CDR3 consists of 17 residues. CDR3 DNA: TGTGCCAGCAGCACGCCCCTAGCCGCTGAAGCTAACTATGGCTACACCTTC. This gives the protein CASSTPLAAEANYGYTF.

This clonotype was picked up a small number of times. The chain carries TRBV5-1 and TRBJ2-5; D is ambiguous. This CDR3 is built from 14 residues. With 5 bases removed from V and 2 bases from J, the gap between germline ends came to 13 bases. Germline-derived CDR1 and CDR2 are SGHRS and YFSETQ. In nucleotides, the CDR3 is TGCGCCAGCAGTACCCCGAGGATACAAGAGACCCAGTACTTC. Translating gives CASSTPRIQETQYF. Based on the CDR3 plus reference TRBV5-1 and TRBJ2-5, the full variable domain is KAGVTQTPRYLIKTRGQQVTLSCSPISGHRSVSWYQQTPGQGLQFLFEYFSETQRNKGNFPGRFSGRQFSNSRSEMNVSTLELGDSALYLCASSTPRIQETQYFGPGTRLLVL.

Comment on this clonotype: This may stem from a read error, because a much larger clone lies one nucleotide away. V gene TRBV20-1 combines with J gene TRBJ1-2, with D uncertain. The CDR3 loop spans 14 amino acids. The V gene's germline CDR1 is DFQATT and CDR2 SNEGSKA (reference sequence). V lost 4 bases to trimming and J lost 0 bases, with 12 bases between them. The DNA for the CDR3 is TGCAGTGCTATGGGAAAGCAGACTAACTATGGCTACACCTTC. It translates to CSAMGKQTNYGYTF.

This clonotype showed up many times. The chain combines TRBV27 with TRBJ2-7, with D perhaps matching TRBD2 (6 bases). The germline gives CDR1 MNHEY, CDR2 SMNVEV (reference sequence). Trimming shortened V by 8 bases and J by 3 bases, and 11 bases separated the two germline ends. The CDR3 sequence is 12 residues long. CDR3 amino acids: CASGLEGYEQYF. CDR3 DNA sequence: TGTGCCAGCGGCCTGGAGGGCTACGAGCAGTACTTC.

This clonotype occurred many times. CDR3 nucleotide sequence: TGTGCCATCAGTGAGTGGGGCAGGGGTATGAACACTGAAGCTTTCTTT. This encodes CAISEWGRGMNTEAFF. The chain couples TRBV10-3 to TRBJ1-1, with TRBD1 as a possible D gene (6 bases). The CDR3 consists of 16 residues. Per the germline V gene, CDR1 is ENHRY and CDR2 is SYGVKD. Trimming pared 1 base from V and 0 bases from J, leaving 12 bases between.

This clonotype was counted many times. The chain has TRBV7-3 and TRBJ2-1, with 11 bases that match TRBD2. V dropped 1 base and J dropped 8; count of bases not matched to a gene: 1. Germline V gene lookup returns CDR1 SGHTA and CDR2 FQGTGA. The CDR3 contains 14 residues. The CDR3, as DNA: TGTGCCAGCAGCTTAAGTAGCGGGAGGGATGAGCAGTTCTTC. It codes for CASSLSSGRDEQFF.

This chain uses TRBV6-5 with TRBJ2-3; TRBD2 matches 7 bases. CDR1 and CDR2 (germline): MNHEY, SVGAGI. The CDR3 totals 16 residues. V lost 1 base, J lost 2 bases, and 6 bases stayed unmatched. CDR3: CASSYLVRENTDTQYF. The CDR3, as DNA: TGTGCCAGCAGTTACTTGGTGCGGGAGAACACAGATACGCAGTATTTT.

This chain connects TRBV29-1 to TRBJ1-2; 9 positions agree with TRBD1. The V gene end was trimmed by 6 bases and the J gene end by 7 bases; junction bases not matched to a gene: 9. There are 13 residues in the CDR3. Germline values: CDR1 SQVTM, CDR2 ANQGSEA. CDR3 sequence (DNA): TGCAGCGTGACAGGGGGTAGTTTTGGTGGCTACACCTTC. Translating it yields CSVTGGSFGGYTF.

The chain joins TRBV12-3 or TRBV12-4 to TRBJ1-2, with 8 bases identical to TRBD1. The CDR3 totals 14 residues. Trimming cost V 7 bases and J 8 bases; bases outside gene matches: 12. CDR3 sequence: CASTRTGLLEGYTF. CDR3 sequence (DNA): TGTGCCAGCACTCGGACAGGGCTTTTAGAGGGCTACACCTTC.